This T cell receptor (beta chain) was recovered during a study of cytomegalovirus exposure and HLA in healthy donors. The PCR ran on 60 Vbeta and 13 Jbeta primers. Using immunoSEQ multiplex PCR, the repertoire was profiled, and TCRdb retains in-frame clones only, with some absent. The sample carries 100,000 to 150,000 clones, over 8% recorded once. With regard to this clone: Other DNA sequences within the sample encode an identical CDR3.

V was clipped by 2 bases and J by 0 bases, with 8 bases between them. The CDR3 has 14 residues. The germline CDR1 and CDR2 sequences are MNHEY and SVGAGI. The chain links TRBV6-5 to TRBJ2-7, with D maybe TRBD2 (5 bases). The specimen sequenced was PBMCs. The sequence was obtained from a man in his forties in good health and CMV-seronegative. This CDR3 reads CASSYSGSSYEQYF. CDR3 in DNA: TGTGCCAGCAGTTACAGTGGGAGCTCCTACGAGCAGTACTTC.